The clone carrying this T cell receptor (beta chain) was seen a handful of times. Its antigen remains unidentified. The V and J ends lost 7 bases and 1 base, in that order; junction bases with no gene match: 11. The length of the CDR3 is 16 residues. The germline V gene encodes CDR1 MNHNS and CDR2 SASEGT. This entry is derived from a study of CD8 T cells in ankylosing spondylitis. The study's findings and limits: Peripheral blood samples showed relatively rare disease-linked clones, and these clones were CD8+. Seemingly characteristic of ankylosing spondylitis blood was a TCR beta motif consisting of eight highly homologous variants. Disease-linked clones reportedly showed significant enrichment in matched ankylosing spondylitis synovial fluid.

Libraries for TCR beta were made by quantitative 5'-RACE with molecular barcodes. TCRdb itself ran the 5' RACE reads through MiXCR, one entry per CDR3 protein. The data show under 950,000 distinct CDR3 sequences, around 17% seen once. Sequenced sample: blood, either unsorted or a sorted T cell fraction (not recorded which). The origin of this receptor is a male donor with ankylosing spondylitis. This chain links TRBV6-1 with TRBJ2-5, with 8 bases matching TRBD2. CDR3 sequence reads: CASTSWGAGGQETQYF. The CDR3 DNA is TGTGCCAGCACCAGTTGGGGGGCGGGGGGCCAAGAGACCCAGTACTTC.